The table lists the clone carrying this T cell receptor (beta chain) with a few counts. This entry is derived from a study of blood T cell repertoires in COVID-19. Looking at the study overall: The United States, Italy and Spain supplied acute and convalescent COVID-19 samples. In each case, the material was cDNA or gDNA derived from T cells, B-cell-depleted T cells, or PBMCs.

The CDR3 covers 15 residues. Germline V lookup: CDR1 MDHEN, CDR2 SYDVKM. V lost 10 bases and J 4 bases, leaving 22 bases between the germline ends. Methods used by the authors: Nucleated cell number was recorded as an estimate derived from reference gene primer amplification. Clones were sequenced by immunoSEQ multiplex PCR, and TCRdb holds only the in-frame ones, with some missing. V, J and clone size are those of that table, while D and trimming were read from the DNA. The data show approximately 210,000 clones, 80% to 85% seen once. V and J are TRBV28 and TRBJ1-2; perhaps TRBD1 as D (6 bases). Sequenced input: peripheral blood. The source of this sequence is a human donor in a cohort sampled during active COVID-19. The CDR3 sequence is CATTTGQLGSYGYTF. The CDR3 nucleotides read TGTGCCACCACAACCGGACAGCTGGGATCCTATGGCTACACCTTC.